This T cell receptor (beta chain) stems from a study of blood T cells in healthy people across ages. It was with a sample-barcoded 5' primer and a J-beta primer mix that a second PCR of roughly 7 to 12 cycles was run. Researchers report that a template-switch adaptor with 12 random nucleotides tagged each cDNA molecule. Individual samples furnished no less than 3 million CDR3-containing paired-end reads apiece. TCRdb re-derived calls from the 5' RACE reads in MiXCR, one entry per CDR3 protein. The data contain roughly 500,000 distinct CDR3 sequences, approximately 30% of them singletons. CDR3 length: 11 amino acids. Germline V gives CDR1 DFQATT, CDR2 SNEGSKA (reference sequence).

Sequencing input: blood. The chain is built from TRBV20-1 and TRBJ2-1; D is uncertain. With the DNA end fitting TRBJ2-5 better, the J assignment may be wrong. This TCR derives from a woman between 65 and 79 years old in good health. The CDR3 DNA reads TGCAGTGCTAGAGAAACCCGGACCCAGTACTTC. Amino acid sequence: CSARETRTQYF.